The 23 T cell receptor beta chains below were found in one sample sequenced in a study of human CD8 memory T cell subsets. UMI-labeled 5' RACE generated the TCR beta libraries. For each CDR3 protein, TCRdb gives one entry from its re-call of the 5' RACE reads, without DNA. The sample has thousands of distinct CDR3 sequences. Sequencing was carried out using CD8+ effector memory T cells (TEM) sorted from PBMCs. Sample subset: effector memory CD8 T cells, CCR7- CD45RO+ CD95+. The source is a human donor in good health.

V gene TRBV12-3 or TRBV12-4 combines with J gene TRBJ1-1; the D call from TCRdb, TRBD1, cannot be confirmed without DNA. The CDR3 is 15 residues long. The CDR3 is CASRTLPGGGTEAFF.

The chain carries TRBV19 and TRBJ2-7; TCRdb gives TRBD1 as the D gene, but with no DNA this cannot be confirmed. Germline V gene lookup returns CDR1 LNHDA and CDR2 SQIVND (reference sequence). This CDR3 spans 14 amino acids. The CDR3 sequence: CASSIGGAENEQYF.

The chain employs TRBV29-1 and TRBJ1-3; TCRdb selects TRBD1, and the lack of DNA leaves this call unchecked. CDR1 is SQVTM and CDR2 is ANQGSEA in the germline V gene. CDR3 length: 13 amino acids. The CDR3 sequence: CSAVGTGKDAIYF.

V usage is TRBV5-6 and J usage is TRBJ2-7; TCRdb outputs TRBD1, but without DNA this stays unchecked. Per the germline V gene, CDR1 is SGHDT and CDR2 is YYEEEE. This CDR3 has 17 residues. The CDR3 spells CASSLSPPGGGYYEQYF.

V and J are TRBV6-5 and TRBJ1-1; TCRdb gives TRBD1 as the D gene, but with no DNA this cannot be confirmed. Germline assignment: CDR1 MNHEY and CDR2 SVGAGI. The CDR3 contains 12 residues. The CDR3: CASSGGMTEAFF.

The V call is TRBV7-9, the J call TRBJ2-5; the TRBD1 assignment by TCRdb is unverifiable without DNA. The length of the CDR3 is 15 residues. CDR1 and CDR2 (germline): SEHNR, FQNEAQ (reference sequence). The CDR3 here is CASSRQGTLQETQYF.

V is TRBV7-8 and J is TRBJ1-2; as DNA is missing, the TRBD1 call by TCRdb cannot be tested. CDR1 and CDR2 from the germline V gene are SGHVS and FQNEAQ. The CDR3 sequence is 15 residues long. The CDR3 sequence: CASSWDRLGNYGYTF.

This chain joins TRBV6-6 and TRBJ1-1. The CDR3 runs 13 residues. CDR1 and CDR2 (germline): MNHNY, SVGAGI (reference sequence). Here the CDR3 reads CASSYSQSTEAFF.

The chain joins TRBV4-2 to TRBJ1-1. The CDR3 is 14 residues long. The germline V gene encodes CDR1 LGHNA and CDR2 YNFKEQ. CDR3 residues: CASSQDLENTEAFF.

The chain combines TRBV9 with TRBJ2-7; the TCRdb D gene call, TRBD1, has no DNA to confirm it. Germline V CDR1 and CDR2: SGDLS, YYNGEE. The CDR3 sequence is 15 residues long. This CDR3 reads CASSVLGTPDGVQYF.

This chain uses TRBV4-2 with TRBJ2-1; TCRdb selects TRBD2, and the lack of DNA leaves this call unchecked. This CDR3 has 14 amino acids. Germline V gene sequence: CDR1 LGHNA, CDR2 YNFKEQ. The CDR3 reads CASSRTGAGNEQFF.

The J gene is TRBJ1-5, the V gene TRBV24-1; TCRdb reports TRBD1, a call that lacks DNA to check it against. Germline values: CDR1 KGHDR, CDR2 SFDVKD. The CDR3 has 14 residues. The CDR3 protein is CATSMGQLNQPQHF.

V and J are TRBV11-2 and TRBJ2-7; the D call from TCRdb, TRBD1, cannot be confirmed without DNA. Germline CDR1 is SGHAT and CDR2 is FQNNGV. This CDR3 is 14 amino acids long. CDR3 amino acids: CASSLGTHGYEQYF.

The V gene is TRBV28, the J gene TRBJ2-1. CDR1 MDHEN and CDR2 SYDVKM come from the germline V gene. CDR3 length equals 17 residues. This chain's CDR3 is CASSSFTFSFYYNEQFF.

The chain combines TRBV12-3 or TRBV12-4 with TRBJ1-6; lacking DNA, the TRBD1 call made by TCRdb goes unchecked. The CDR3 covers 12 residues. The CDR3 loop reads CASRGLGSPLHF.

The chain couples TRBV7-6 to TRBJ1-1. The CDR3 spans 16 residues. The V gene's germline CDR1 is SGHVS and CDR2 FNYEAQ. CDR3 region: CASSLGVGEGVSEAFF. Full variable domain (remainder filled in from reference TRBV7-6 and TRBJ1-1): GAGVSQSPRYKVTKRGQDVALRCDPISGHVSLYWYRQALGQGPEFLTYFNYEAQQDKSGLPNDRFSAERPEGSISTLTIQRTEQRDSAMYRCASSLGVGEGVSEAFFGQGTRLTVV.

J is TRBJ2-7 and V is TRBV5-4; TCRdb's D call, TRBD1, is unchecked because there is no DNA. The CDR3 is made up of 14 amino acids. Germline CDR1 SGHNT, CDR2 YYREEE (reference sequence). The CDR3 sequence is CASSLWDRCGEQYF.

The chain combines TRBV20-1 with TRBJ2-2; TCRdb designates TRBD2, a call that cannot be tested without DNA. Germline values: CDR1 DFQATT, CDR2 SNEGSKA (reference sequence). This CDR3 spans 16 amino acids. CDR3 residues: CSARNPSGLDTGELFF.

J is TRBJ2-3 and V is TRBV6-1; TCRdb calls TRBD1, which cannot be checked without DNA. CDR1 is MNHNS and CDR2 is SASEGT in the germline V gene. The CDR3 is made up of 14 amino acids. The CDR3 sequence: CASSGGRGADTQYF.

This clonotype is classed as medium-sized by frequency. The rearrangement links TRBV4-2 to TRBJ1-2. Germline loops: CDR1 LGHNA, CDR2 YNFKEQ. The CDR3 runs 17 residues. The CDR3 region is CASSPTLEGPGNYGYTF.

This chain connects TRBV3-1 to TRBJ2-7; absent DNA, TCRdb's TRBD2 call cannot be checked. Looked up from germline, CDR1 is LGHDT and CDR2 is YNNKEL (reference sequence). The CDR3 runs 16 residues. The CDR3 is CASSQDRASGRYEQYF.

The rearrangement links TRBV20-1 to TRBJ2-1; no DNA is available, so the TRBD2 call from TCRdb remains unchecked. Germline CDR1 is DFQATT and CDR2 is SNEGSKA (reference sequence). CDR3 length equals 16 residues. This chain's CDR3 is CSARDKAGRGPNEQFF.

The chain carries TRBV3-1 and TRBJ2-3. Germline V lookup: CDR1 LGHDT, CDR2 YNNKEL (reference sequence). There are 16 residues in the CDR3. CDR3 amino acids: CASSQDHVTITDTQYF.